Below, 15 T cell receptor beta chains from the same sample are listed, as sequenced in a study of T cells in Graves' hyperthyroidism and ophthalmopathy. RNA transcripts provided the source from which TCR beta CDR3 regions were amplified. TCR CDR3 regions were first amplified by RT-PCR with HTBI primers. TCRdb recomputed calls from the multiplex PCR reads with MiXCR, one row per CDR3 protein. The table has approximately 420,000 distinct CDR3 sequences, about 15% seen once. What was sequenced was blood. These receptors were obtained from a woman in her twenties or thirties with Graves' hyperthyroidism.

The rearrangement uses TRBV6-1 and TRBJ1-1; D is ambiguous. Trimming took off 6 bases at V and 1 base at J, with 9 bases between the two ends. This CDR3 has 13 amino acids. CDR1 is MNHNS and CDR2 is SASEGT in the germline V gene. CDR3 nucleotides: TGTGCCAGCAGCGTGGAACGGAACACTGAAGCTTTCTTT. Its protein product is CASSVERNTEAFF.

This clonotype was recorded many times. The gene calls are TRBV27 and TRBJ2-3, with 9 bases lining up with TRBD1. Trimming took 10 bases from V and 2 from J; bases not matched to a gene: 7. This CDR3 comprises 14 residues. Germline CDR1 and CDR2: MNHEY and SMNVEV (reference sequence). CDR3 DNA: TGTGCCATTGGACAGGGGTCATTCACAGATACGCAGTATTTT. Translation: CAIGQGSFTDTQYF.

In its sample, this clonotype was seen many times. This chain uses TRBV12-3 or TRBV12-4 with TRBJ2-7; the D is unclear. Trimming removed 2 bases from V and 2 bases from J, with 7 bases in between. CDR3 length equals 13 residues. This CDR3 reads CASSLQWAYEQYF. Here the CDR3 DNA reads TGTGCCAGCAGTTTACAATGGGCCTACGAGCAGTACTTC.

This clonotype appeared a few times. This sequence joins TRBV19 and TRBJ2-5, with TRBD2 matching over 9 bases. This CDR3 is built from 16 residues. Germline V CDR1 and CDR2: LNHDA, SQIVND (reference sequence). V gave up 5 bases and J gave up 5 bases; unmatched junction bases: 12. The CDR3 loop reads CASSARDSGSGETQYF. The CDR3 DNA is TGTGCCAGTAGTGCAAGGGATAGCGGGAGCGGCGAGACCCAGTACTTC.

This clonotype was counted ten times or more. J is TRBJ1-5 and V is TRBV20-1; D might be TRBD1 (5 bases). Germline V gene sequence: CDR1 DFQATT, CDR2 SNEGSKA (reference sequence). The CDR3 length is 13 residues. The CDR3 region has the DNA TGCAGAAGCGGGGGACCTGGCAATCAGCCCCAGCATTTT. This translates into CRSGGPGNQPQHF.

The sample holds a few counts of this clonotype. The chain uses TRBV6-1 and TRBJ2-4; 7 bases fit TRBD1. The length of the CDR3 is 15 residues. Germline CDR1 and CDR2: MNHNS and SASEGT. Trimming at V came to 7 bases and at J to 1 base, leaving 7 bases not matched to a gene. CDR3 loop: CASTTDRDAKNIQYF. The CDR3, as DNA: TGTGCCAGCACTACCGACAGGGATGCCAAAAACATTCAGTACTTC.

V and J are TRBV5-8 and TRBJ2-1; 9 positions agree with TRBD1. Trimming took 4 bases from V and 9 from J; bases not matched to a gene: 11. The germline V gene encodes CDR1 SGHTS and CDR2 YDEGEE. The length of the CDR3 is 15 residues. CDR3 bases: TGTGCCAGCAGCCCGGGACAGGGAGTCTCTGGTGAGCAGTTCTTC. It is translated as CASSPGQGVSGEQFF.

This clonotype has ten or more counts. The chain carries TRBV3-1 and TRBJ1-2; D is perhaps TRBD1 (5 bases). The germline V and J ends were trimmed by 3 bases and 4 bases, with 18 bases remaining between them. In germline, CDR1 is LGHDT, CDR2 YNNKEL (reference sequence). The CDR3 runs to 16 residues. The CDR3 bases are TGTGCCAGCAGCCACCCTAAGACAGCCCCACTCTATGGCTACACCTTC. Its protein product is CASSHPKTAPLYGYTF.

This clonotype has only a few counts. The chain carries TRBV6-1 and TRBJ2-1, with D uncertain. V lost 5 bases and J lost 6, with 8 bases in between. The germline gives CDR1 MNHNS, CDR2 SASEGT. This CDR3 has 12 residues. CDR3 residues: CASSNRINEQFF. CDR3 in DNA: TGTGCCAGCAGTAATCGGATCAATGAGCAGTTCTTC.

This clonotype occurred many times. The V and J genes are TRBV27 and TRBJ2-7, with 7 positions matching TRBD1. CDR1 is MNHEY and CDR2 is SMNVEV in the germline V gene (reference sequence). After removal of 6 bases from V and 4 bases from J, the junction contained 6 bases not matched to a gene. The CDR3 spans 13 residues. CDR3 sequence (DNA): TGTGCCAGCAGACGGACAGGATATTACGAGCAGTACTTC. This gives the protein CASRRTGYYEQYF.

For the CDR3, the DNA is TGCAGTGCCCCTTCCCCCGGGAGGGCGACGGTACATGAGCAGTTCTTC. Its protein is CSAPSPGRATVHEQFF. J is TRBJ2-1 and V is TRBV20-1, with 8 bases that match TRBD2. The CDR3 loop spans 16 amino acids. Trimming cost V 6 bases and J 8 bases; bases outside gene matches: 18. Per the germline V gene, CDR1 is DFQATT and CDR2 is SNEGSKA (reference sequence).

This chain uses TRBV9 with TRBJ2-5; maybe TRBD2 (5 bases). Trimming removed 0 bases from V and 5 bases from J, with 14 bases in between. Germline values: CDR1 SGDLS, CDR2 YYNGEE. CDR3 length: 15 amino acids. CDR3 in amino acids: CASSVEREWYETQYF. Here the CDR3 DNA reads TGTGCCAGCAGCGTAGAAAGGGAGTGGTACGAGACCCAGTACTTC.

The chain employs TRBV20-1 and TRBJ1-5, with 9 bases that match TRBD1. Trimming took 4 bases from V and 4 from J; bases not matched to a gene: 5. This CDR3 is 14 amino acids long. Germline V gene data show CDR1 as DFQATT and CDR2 as SNEGSKA (reference sequence). The CDR3 DNA follows: TGCAGTGCTAAAATACAGGGGGCGAATCAGCCCCAGCATTTT. It codes for CSAKIQGANQPQHF.

This clonotype was seen a few times. The J gene is TRBJ2-1, the V gene TRBV6-2 or TRBV6-3, with 9 bases matching TRBD2. The CDR3 covers 16 residues. Germline CDR1 MNHEY, CDR2 SVGEGT. Unmatched junction bases numbered 7, after V lost 5 bases and J lost 2 bases. CDR3: CASSIAGEPAYNEQFF. CDR3 nucleotide sequence: TGTGCCAGCAGTATAGCGGGAGAACCTGCCTACAATGAGCAGTTCTTC.

This clonotype was seen at least ten times. Here the CDR3 DNA reads TGTGCCAGCAGGACAGGGGGCTCCTACAATGAGCAGTTCTTC. It specifies CASRTGGSYNEQFF. The V and J genes are TRBV6-1 and TRBJ2-1; 9 bases match TRBD1. The CDR3 runs to 14 residues. V was pared by 6 bases and J by 0 bases, with 0 bases of the junction left unmatched. Germline lookup yields CDR1 MNHNS and CDR2 SASEGT.